These T cell receptor beta chains were read from a single sample in a study of cytomegalovirus exposure and HLA in healthy donors. Sequencing used immunoSEQ multiplex PCR; TCRdb keeps in-frame clones, though not all of them. The sample has 130,000 to 150,000 clones, about 80% seen once. The source material was PBMCs. These receptors originate from a middle-aged man in good health and CMV-seronegative. The CDR3 runs from the conserved cysteine through the conserved F or W. The D gene is left open where the match is weak. Clone size is not always given. Where it is, it says once, few, many or a class for expanded clones.

TRBJ2-7	TRBD1	.	TRBV27	CASSSTGGTYEQYF	TGTGCCAGCAGTTCGACAGGGGGCACCTACGAGCAGTACTTC
TRBJ2-3	TRBD2	.	TRBV19	CASTLVAGGIDTQYF	TGTGCCAGTACCCTGGTAGCGGGGGGGATAGATACGCAGTATTTT
TRBJ2-5	.	.	TRBV6-5	CASRTGRGAAYKQYF	TGTGCCAGCAGGACCGGCCGGGGGGCCGCTTACAAGCAGTACTTC
TRBJ2-7	TRBD1	.	TRBV30	CAWSPGTGFEQYF	TGTGCCTGGAGTCCCGGGACAGGGTTCGAGCAGTACTTC
TRBJ1-1	TRBD1	.	TRBV5-1	CASSVGQGFQMNTEAFF	TGCGCCAGCAGCGTGGGACAGGGGTTCCAGATGAACACTGAAGCTTTCTTT
TRBJ2-1	.	.	TRBV29-1	CSVGGFSSYNEQFF	TGCAGCGTTGGAGGGTTTAGCTCCTACAATGAGCAGTTCTTC
TRBJ1-1	.	once	TRBV2	CASSEQKNTNTEAFF	TGTGCCAGCAGTGAACAGAAAAATACGAACACTGAAGCTTTCTTT
TRBJ2-7	TRBD1	.	TRBV5-1	CATKKGQGTYEQYF	TGCGCCACCAAGAAGGGACAGGGGACCTACGAGCAGTACTTC
TRBJ2-7	TRBD2	.	TRBV29-1	CSVEDPGLAGEQYF	TGCAGCGTTGAAGATCCGGGACTAGCAGGCGAGCAGTACTTC
TRBJ1-2	TRBD1	.	TRBV9	CASSVSRQGGRYGYTF	TGTGCCAGCAGCGTAAGTCGACAGGGGGGACGCTATGGCTACACCTTC
TRBJ2-3	.	.	TRBV5-1	CASSLSGVGTDTQYF	TGCGCCAGCAGTCTGTCAGGGGTTGGCACAGATACGCAGTATTTT
TRBJ2-5	.	.	TRBV6-5	CASRSYAGDEQYF	TGTGCCAGCAGGAGTTACGCAGGGGATGAGCAGTACTTC
TRBJ2-2	TRBD1	.	TRBV14	CASSRSAQGAGWTGELFF	TGTGCCAGCAGCCGATCGGCACAGGGGGCAGGTTGGACCGGGGAGCTGTTTTTT
TRBJ2-7	.	.	TRBV27	CASSLSSPYEQYF	TGTGCCAGCAGTTTATCGAGCCCCTACGAGCAGTACTTC
TRBJ2-5	TRBD2	.	TRBV7-9	CASSLGAGSETQYF	TGTGCCAGCAGCTTAGGAGCGGGGAGTGAGACCCAGTACTTC
TRBJ1-2	TRBD1	.	TRBV28	CASSITGQGYGYTF	TGTGCCAGCAGTATCACCGGACAGGGCTATGGCTACACCTTC
TRBJ1-6	.	.	TRBV6-5	CASTQGTGSPLHF	TGTGCCAGCACACAGGGAACTGGATCACCCCTCCACTTT
TRBJ2-1	.	.	TRBV5-8	CASSLGISGFPNNEQFF	TGTGCCAGCAGCCTAGGGATAAGCGGTTTCCCCAACAATGAGCAGTTCTTC
TRBJ2-7	TRBD1	.	TRBV6-5	CASSSAQGATYEQYF	TGTGCCAGCAGTTCAGCACAGGGGGCTACCTACGAGCAGTACTTC
TRBJ2-2	TRBD2	once	TRBV5-4	CASSSGGGGPLTGELFF	TGTGCCAGCAGTTCGGGAGGGGGGGGGCCTCTCACCGGGGAGCTGTTTTTT
TRBJ1-2	.	.	TRBV7-8	CASSSRGLVAGYTF	TGTGCCAGCAGCTCCAGGGGTTTAGTGGCTGGCTACACCTTC
TRBJ1-3	TRBD1	.	TRBV4-3	CASSHAQGKSGNTIYF	TGCGCCAGCAGCCACGCACAGGGGAAGTCTGGAAACACCATATATTTT
TRBJ2-3	TRBD2	once	TRBV4-1	CASSQGLAGGYKDTQYF	TGCGCCAGCAGCCAGGGACTAGCGGGGGGCTATAAAGATACGCAGTATTTT
TRBJ1-3	.	.	TRBV29-1	CSVGLGQVGNTIYF	TGCAGCGTCGGTCTGGGCCAAGTGGGAAACACCATATATTTT
TRBJ2-3	TRBD2	.	TRBV29-1	CSVVTSGGAEDTQYF	TGCAGCGTCGTTACTAGCGGGGGGGCCGAAGATACGCAGTATTTT
TRBJ2-7	TRBD1	.	TRBV10-3	CAISTDRGGNEQYF	TGTGCCATCAGTACAGACAGGGGAGGAAACGAGCAGTACTTC
TRBJ2-3	.	.	TRBV19	CASSIGGGTGTDTQYF	TGTGCCAGTAGTATTGGTGGGGGGACTGGCACAGATACGCAGTATTTT
TRBJ2-7	TRBD1	few	TRBV7-8	CASSLFGQDEQYF	TGTGCCAGCAGCTTATTCGGACAGGACGAGCAGTACTTC
TRBJ1-2	TRBD1	.	TRBV4-1	CASSQESTGVGYGYTF	TGCGCCAGCAGCCAAGAGTCGACAGGGGTGGGCTATGGCTACACCTTC
TRBJ2-1	TRBD2	.	TRBV4-3	CASSLDWGGSGDEQFF	TGCGCCAGCAGCCTGGATTGGGGAGGGTCCGGGGATGAGCAGTTCTTC
TRBJ1-2	.	.	TRBV27	CASSKPGTPTLGCTF	TGTGCCAGCAGTAAACCAGGGACTCCAACCCTAGGCTGCACCTTC
TRBJ1-4	TRBD1	.	TRBV5-1	CASRQGATNEKLFF	TGCGCCAGCCGACAGGGGGCAACTAATGAAAAACTGTTTTTT
TRBJ1-6	.	once	TRBV2	CASSSGVWALHF	TGTGCCAGCAGTAGCGGGGTGTGGGCCCTCCACTTT
TRBJ2-1	TRBD1	.	TRBV29-1	CSVGGQGAPSEQFF	TGCAGCGTGGGGGGACAGGGGGCCCCGAGTGAGCAGTTCTTC
TRBJ2-5	TRBD1	.	TRBV5-4	CASSSHDRGETQYF	TGTGCCAGCAGCTCCCACGACAGGGGAGAGACCCAGTACTTC
TRBJ1-1	.	once	TRBV9	CASSVATGTPRDVFF	.
TRBJ2-5	TRBD1	few	TRBV5-6	CASSLRQGGETQYF	TGTGCCAGCAGCTTAAGACAGGGCGGCGAGACCCAGTACTTC
TRBJ2-7	TRBD1	.	TRBV27	CASSSWDRISEQYF	TGTGCCAGCAGTTCGTGGGACAGAATAAGCGAGCAGTACTTC
TRBJ2-1	.	.	TRBV6-6	CASTGSYSYNEQFF	TGTGCCAGTACAGGGTCCTATAGCTACAATGAGCAGTTCTTC
TRBJ1-1	.	.	TRBV11-3	CASSLQSNTEAFF	TGTGCCAGCAGCTTACAATCGAACACTGAAGCTTTCTTT
TRBJ1-1	.	.	TRBV19	CASGRQATGTEAFF	TGTGCCAGTGGAAGACAGGCTACCGGCACTGAAGCTTTCTTT
TRBJ2-3	TRBD2	.	TRBV6-4	CASSDFGLATDTQYF	TGTGCCAGCAGTGACTTCGGACTAGCTACAGATACGCAGTATTTT
TRBJ1-5	.	.	TRBV7-8	CASSPYDRLGNQPQHF	TGTGCCAGCAGCCCCTACGACAGGTTGGGCAATCAGCCCCAGCATTTT
TRBJ1-6	.	once	TRBV6-4	CASSETANLGSPLHF	TGTGCCAGCAGTGAGACAGCGAACTTGGGCTCACCCCTCCACTTT
TRBJ2-3	TRBD2	few	TRBV10-3	CATLGSGGADTQYF	TGTGCCACCCTTGGTAGCGGGGGGGCAGATACGCAGTATTTT
TRBJ2-1	TRBD2	.	TRBV7-8	CASSLNLAGGWNEQFF	TGTGCCAGCAGCCTCAATCTAGCGGGGGGATGGAATGAGCAGTTCTTC
TRBJ1-1	.	.	TRBV6-1	CASSESITEAFF	TGTGCCAGCAGTGAATCTATCACTGAAGCTTTCTTT
TRBJ2-3	.	.	TRBV6-6	CASTFGGTDTQYF	TGTGCCAGCACCTTTGGAGGGACAGATACGCAGTATTTT